This T cell receptor beta chain was recorded in a study of blood T cell repertoires in COVID-19 (TCRdb year 2020). A note on the overall study: Samples covering the acute and convalescent phases of COVID-19 were provided by collaborators in the United States, Italy and Spain. A de-identified subject ID, COVID-19 status, age in years and sex were almost always included in the sample metadata. The repertoires were made available in a free public database intended to serve as a resource for research on the immune response to SARS-CoV-2. Samples were obtained from the ongoing ImmuneRACE study (first 160 participants) and from roughly 1,300 subjects provided by 6 global collaborators. Where available, HLA class I and class II types were obtained from metadata supplied by the sample provider rather than from assay-based typing. Deeply sampled blood TCRbeta repertoires from subjects exposed to, actively infected with, or recovered from COVID-19 were included in the dataset. The material from the prospective study consisted of cDNA or gDNA derived from T cells, B-cell-depleted T cells, or PBMCs.

This clone showed up many times. The clone's antigen remains unknown. Base qualities are not recorded, but no much larger clone differs from it by a single base. TCRbeta CDR3 regions were amplified from genomic DNA by means of the immunoSEQ Assay, a bias-controlled multiplex PCR. As for how the authors treated the data: The number of nucleated cells in each sample was estimated from the amplification of reference gene primers within the assay. To quantify the absolute abundance of each unique TCRbeta CDR3 rearrangement, sequence reads were collapsed and filtered. For each sample, productive Simpson clonality was calculated by taking the square root of Simpson's diversity index across productive rearrangements. TCRdb took over this immuneACCESS table, retaining in-frame rearrangements with V and J assigned. Such tables are incomplete; in checked studies, under half of the missing clones stem from an unresolved V gene, and the remainder is unexplained. Clonal size and the V and J genes are those of that table, whereas D and trimming came from the DNA. The sample table holds 50,000 to 75,000 clones, of which about 80% were seen once. Of the sample, approximately 15% falls within the top ten clones.

V is reduced by 2 bases and J by 3 bases, leaving a spacing of 7 bases between them. Spanning cysteine to phenylalanine, the CDR3 consists of 13 amino acids. Only the CDR3 region is kept as DNA, spanning 39 bases read in frame from base 1. The germline V gene encodes CDR1 MNHEY and CDR2 SMNVEV (reference sequence). Broader findings and caveats from the paper: Clinical and demographic metadata were provided uncurated, with the amount varying by source and participant.

In Seattle, one collaborating source enrolled patients while the infection was active and tracked those patients longitudinally over the course of disease. Whole blood was collected in K2EDTA tubes by collaborating institutions according to the institutions' own protocols. For TCRbeta analysis, collaborators shipped samples as frozen whole blood, isolated PBMCs, or DNA extracted from either of those sample types. The chain was built from TRBV27 and TRBJ1-1; the D gene cannot be resolved reliably. Sequences were obtained from peripheral blood. This receptor was obtained from a man aged 55 to 70 with COVID-19, enrolled during active disease. The sequenced DNA: TGTGCCAGCAGTTTAAGAGGGTACACTGAAGCTTTCTTT. Its protein product is CASSLRGYTEAFF.